These 5 T cell receptor beta chains share one sample of origin, sequenced in a study of cytomegalovirus exposure and HLA in healthy donors. The PCR employed 60 Vbeta primers together with 13 Jbeta primers. Generated by immunoSEQ multiplex PCR, the TCRdb table keeps only in-frame clones and is missing some. The table records 99,000 or so clones, over 70% of them present only once. The specimen was PBMCs. Receptor source: a middle-aged man in good health and CMV-seronegative.

This clone was seen more than once but under ten times. This chain links TRBV10-3 with TRBJ2-7, with 10 bases lining up with TRBD1. Trimming at V came to 6 bases and at J to 4 bases, leaving 6 bases not matched to a gene. Germline V gene lookup returns CDR1 ENHRY and CDR2 SYGVKD. This CDR3 spans 14 amino acids. CDR3 sequence reads: CAIRGQGSKYEQYF. In DNA, the CDR3 is TGTGCCATCAGGGGACAGGGGAGTAAGTACGAGCAGTACTTC.

This chain links TRBV11-2 with TRBJ1-1; 9 bases fit TRBD1. V shed 6 bases, J shed 1 base, and the junction held 9 bases outside the gene matches. The V gene's germline CDR1 is SGHAT and CDR2 FQNNGV. The CDR3 loop spans 16 amino acids. Written as DNA, the CDR3 is TGTGCCAGCAGACGACCGGGACAGGGATGGAACACTGAAGCTTTCTTT. Residues: CASRRPGQGWNTEAFF. Full variable domain (rest looked up from reference TRBV11-2 and TRBJ1-1): EAGVAQSPRYKIIEKRQSVAFWCNPISGHATLYWYQQILGQGPKLLIQFQNNGVVDDSQLPKDRFSAERLKGVDSTLKIQPAKLEDSAVYLCASRRPGQGWNTEAFFGQGTRLTVV.

The CDR3: CSVEDRLSSGNTIYF. The CDR3 DNA is TGCAGCGTTGAAGATCGGTTGAGCTCTGGAAACACCATATATTTT. The chain links TRBV29-1 to TRBJ1-3; D is unresolved. V was pared by 0 bases and J by 0 bases, with 9 bases between. Germline V gene data show CDR1 as SQVTM and CDR2 as ANQGSEA. This CDR3 spans 15 amino acids.

The gene calls are TRBV6-6 and TRBJ1-2; TRBD1 agrees at 7 bases. This CDR3 comprises 14 residues. Germline V gene data show CDR1 as MNHNY and CDR2 as SVGAGI (reference sequence). Trimming took 8 bases from V and 4 from J; bases not matched to a gene: 10. The CDR3 coding sequence is TGTGCCAGCTCTGAGGGGGCGCTTGGCTATGGCTACACCTTC. This sequence encodes CASSEGALGYGYTF.

V is TRBV9 and J is TRBJ2-7; possible D gene TRBD2, 5 bases. The ends were cut back, 0 bases at V and 4 bases at J, with 8 bases in the middle. This CDR3 has 13 amino acids. Germline CDR1 is SGDLS and CDR2 is YYNGEE. CDR3 sequence: CASSVGVAYEQYF. The CDR3 coding sequence is TGTGCCAGCAGCGTAGGAGTAGCGTACGAGCAGTACTTC.